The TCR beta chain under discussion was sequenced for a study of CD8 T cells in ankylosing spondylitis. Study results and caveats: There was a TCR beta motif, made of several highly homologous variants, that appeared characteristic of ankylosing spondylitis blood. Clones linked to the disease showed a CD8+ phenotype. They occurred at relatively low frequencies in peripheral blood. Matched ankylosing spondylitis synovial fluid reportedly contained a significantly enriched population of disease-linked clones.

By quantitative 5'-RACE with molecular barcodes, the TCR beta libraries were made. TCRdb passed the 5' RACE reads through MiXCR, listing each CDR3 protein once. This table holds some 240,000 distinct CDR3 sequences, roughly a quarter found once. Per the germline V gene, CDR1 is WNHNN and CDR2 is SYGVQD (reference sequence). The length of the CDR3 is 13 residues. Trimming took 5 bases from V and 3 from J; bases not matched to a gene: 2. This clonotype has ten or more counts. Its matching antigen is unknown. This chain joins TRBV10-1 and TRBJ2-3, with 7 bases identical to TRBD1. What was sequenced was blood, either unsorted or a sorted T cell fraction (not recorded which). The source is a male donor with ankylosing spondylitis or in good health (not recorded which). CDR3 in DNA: TGCGCCAGCAGTCCAGGGGGAACAGATACGCAGTATTTT. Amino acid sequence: CASSPGGTDTQYF.